The subject of this entry is one T cell receptor beta chain. What it binds is not known. V was clipped by 4 bases and J by 6 bases, with 6 bases between them. The CDR3 has 11 residues. Germline CDR1 and CDR2: SQVTM and ANQGSEA. These data originate in a study of T cell responses to AZD1222 COVID-19 vaccine. Findings and limits, study-wide: Clonal diversity was possibly underestimated, and the donors were mostly white British, with more females. Baseline serology detected seropositivity in only six or seven AZD1222 recipients. Repertoire collection took place solely once the T cell response had peaked.

Method: immunoSEQ multiplex PCR; TCRdb's copy keeps in-frame clones and lacks some. Of 150,000 or so clones listed, approximately 89% are singletons. This rearrangement joins TRBV29-1 to TRBJ1-4; D is uncertain. Sequenced here: peripheral blood, sampled on day 0 of AZD1222 vaccination. This receptor was taken from an adult in good health. Written as DNA, the CDR3 is TGCAGCGTTGTAAAAGATGAAAAACTGTTTTTT. It yields the protein CSVVKDEKLFF.